A selection of T cell receptor beta chains follows, all from one sample in a study of cytomegalovirus exposure and HLA in healthy donors. Clones were sequenced by immunoSEQ multiplex PCR, and TCRdb holds only the in-frame ones, with some missing. The sample lists 100,000 or so clones; about 86% were seen once. Specimen: PBMCs. The origin of the receptors is a woman under 30 in good health and CMV-seropositive. Each CDR3 is given with its conserved first and last residue. Each record gives: V gene, D gene, J gene, clone size, CDR3 protein, CDR3 DNA. A D gene is named only where the DNA matches it firmly. Where a row states a size, it is once, few, many or the class of an expanded clone; other rows omit it.

TRBV7-9	-	TRBJ1-1	-	CASSILRGHTEAFF	TGTGCCAGCAGCATCCTTAGAGGGCACACTGAAGCTTTCTTT
TRBV5-4	-	TRBJ2-5	-	CASSLGGLQETQYF	TGTGCCAGCAGCTTGGGCGGGCTGCAAGAGACCCAGTACTTC
TRBV2	-	TRBJ2-7	-	CASIGKEYEQYF	TGTGCCAGCATTGGCAAGGAGTACGAGCAGTACTTC
TRBV5-8	TRBD2	TRBJ2-5	-	CASSEREAHKETQYF	TGTGCCAGCAGCGAGCGGGAGGCTCATAAAGAGACCCAGTACTTC
TRBV27	TRBD1	TRBJ1-3	-	CASSSGGNTIYF	TGTGCCAGCAGTTCAGGGGGCAACACCATATATTTT
TRBV6-5	-	TRBJ2-3	-	CASSYRGVPGTDTQYF	TGTGCCAGCAGTTATAGGGGTGTTCCTGGCACAGATACGCAGTATTTT
TRBV4-1	-	TRBJ2-7	few	CASSPGHLYEQYF	TGCGCCAGCAGCCCCGGACATCTCTACGAGCAGTACTTC
TRBV6-1	-	TRBJ2-5	-	CASTLGGRQETQYF	TGTGCCAGCACCCTCGGGGGGCGACAAGAGACCCAGTACTTC
TRBV11-2	TRBD2	TRBJ2-1	-	CASSLDLRASGRNEQFF	TGTGCCAGCAGCTTAGATCTTCGGGCTAGCGGGAGAAATGAGCAGTTCTTC
TRBV5-3	TRBD2	TRBJ2-7	-	CARSEPGLAGVPSSYEQYF	TGTGCCAGAAGCGAACCCGGACTAGCGGGGGTGCCGAGCTCCTACGAGCAGTACTTC
TRBV10-2	TRBD1	TRBJ1-4	-	CASSDRVRTGGREKLFF	TGCGCCAGCAGTGATCGGGTCAGGACAGGGGGAAGAGAAAAACTGTTTTTT
TRBV11-2	-	TRBJ2-1	-	CASRLGRVSSYNEQFF	TGTGCCAGCAGACTTGGTCGAGTAAGCTCCTACAATGAGCAGTTCTTC
TRBV2	-	TRBJ2-6	-	CASSEQGSGANVLTF	TGTGCCAGCAGCGAACAGGGCTCTGGGGCCAACGTCCTGACTTTC
TRBV7-9	-	TRBJ2-3	-	CASSPPGTDTQYF	TGTGCCAGCAGCCCGCCGGGCACAGATACGCAGTATTTT
TRBV10-3	-	TRBJ1-6	few	CAISPRQDFGSPLHF	TGTGCCATCAGCCCCCGACAGGATTTCGGTTCACCCCTCCACTTT
TRBV6-8	TRBD1	TRBJ2-3	-	CASETGGAGTDTQYF	TGTGCCAGCGAAACAGGGGGCGCGGGTACAGATACGCAGTATTTT
TRBV11-2	TRBD1	TRBJ2-2	-	CASSLGQGEITGELFF	TGTGCCAGCAGCTTAGGACAGGGCGAAATCACCGGGGAGCTGTTTTTT
TRBV9	-	TRBJ1-6	-	CASSVSPGLNSPLHF	TGTGCCAGCAGCGTATCACCCGGTCTTAATTCACCCCTCCACTTT
TRBV6-5	-	TRBJ1-3	-	CASSYSSSNSGNTIYF	TGTGCCAGCAGTTACTCGAGCTCTAACTCTGGAAACACCATATATTTT
TRBV7-7	TRBD1	TRBJ2-3	-	CASSPGTGRTDTQYF	TGTGCTAGCAGCCCCGGGACAGGGAGGACAGATACGCAGTATTTT
TRBV6-1	-	TRBJ1-1	-	CASSEGNWNTEAFF	TGTGCCAGCAGTGAGGGCAACTGGAACACTGAAGCTTTCTTT
TRBV2	TRBD1	TRBJ2-7	-	CASQNLQGAYEQYF	TGTGCCAGCCAGAACCTCCAGGGGGCCTACGAGCAGTACTTC
TRBV28	TRBD1	TRBJ2-5	-	CASSLWQGQGVETQYF	TGTGCCAGCAGTTTATGGCAGGGACAGGGAGTAGAGACCCAGTACTTC
TRBV10-3	-	TRBJ1-6	once	CAISAGATANSPLHF	TGTGCCATCAGTGCAGGTGCGACAGCCAATTCACCCCTCCACTTT
TRBV28	TRBD1	TRBJ1-2	-	CASSLQGADGYTF	TGTGCCAGCAGCCTCCAGGGGGCAGATGGCTACACCTTC
TRBV28	-	TRBJ2-1	-	CATHVRGHEQFF	TGTGCCACCCACGTTCGTGGCCATGAGCAGTTCTTC
TRBV6-6	-	TRBJ2-7	once	CASSQQDSSYEQYF	TGTGCCAGCAGTCAACAGGACAGCTCCTACGAGCAGTACTTC
TRBV2	-	TRBJ2-5	many	CASTPLGQPMQETQYF	TGTGCCAGCACTCCCCTAGGACAGCCAATGCAAGAGACCCAGTACTTC
TRBV11-2	-	TRBJ2-3	-	CASSLTHGGGRTDTQYF	TGTGCCAGCAGCTTAACCCACGGAGGGGGCCGCACAGATACGCAGTATTTT
TRBV19	-	TRBJ1-1	-	CASSTQGYTEAFF	TGTGCCAGTAGTACACAGGGATACACTGAAGCTTTCTTT
TRBV11-2	-	TRBJ1-2	-	CASSLVRTVRGYTF	TGTGCCAGCAGCTTAGTGCGGACAGTACGTGGCTACACCTTC
TRBV4-1	TRBD1	TRBJ1-2	-	CASSQPSRDRGGGYTF	TGCGCCAGCAGCCAACCGTCCCGAGACAGGGGGGGCGGCTACACCTTC
TRBV27	-	TRBJ1-2	-	CASSLQPTGYGYTF	TGTGCCAGCAGTTTGCAGCCCACGGGCTATGGCTACACCTTC
TRBV10-3	TRBD1	TRBJ1-1	-	CATWTGNTEAFF	TGTGCCACCTGGACAGGGAACACTGAAGCTTTCTTT
TRBV5-1	-	TRBJ1-6	-	CASSDRLRSPLHF	TGCGCCAGCAGTGACAGGCTTCGATCACCCCTCCACTTT
TRBV7-2	TRBD2	TRBJ2-5	-	CASSFGTSRETQYF	TGTGCCAGCAGCTTCGGGACTAGTAGAGAGACCCAGTACTTC
TRBV5-1	-	TRBJ2-7	once	CASSLEGGIGEQYF	TGCGCCAGCAGCTTGGAAGGGGGAATTGGCGAGCAGTACTTC
TRBV2	TRBD1	TRBJ2-5	once	CASSAGGRETQYF	TGTGCCAGCAGTGCAGGGGGTAGGGAGACCCAGTACTTC
TRBV4-1	TRBD1	TRBJ1-6	once	CASSLTIDRGYSPLHF	TGCGCCAGCAGCCTCACCATCGACAGGGGGTATTCACCCCTCCACTTT
TRBV27	-	TRBJ1-1	once	CASSLGARNTEAFF	TGTGCCAGCAGTTTGGGGGCTAGGAACACTGAAGCTTTCTTT
TRBV11-2	TRBD2	TRBJ2-7	-	CASSRTSGRPSSYEQYF	TGTGCCAGCAGTCGGACTAGCGGGAGACCCAGCTCCTACGAGCAGTACTTC
TRBV7-9	TRBD2	TRBJ2-1	-	CASSLSTSGYSEQFF	TGTGCCAGCAGCTTAAGTACTAGCGGGTATAGTGAGCAGTTCTTC
TRBV7-3	-	TRBJ2-7	-	CASSSGRPPEESYEQYF	TGTGCCAGCAGCTCCGGCCGTCCACCCGAGGAATCCTACGAGCAGTACTTC
TRBV7-9	TRBD1	TRBJ1-2	-	CASAGGGYTF	TGTGCCAGCGCAGGGGGCGGCTACACCTTC
TRBV5-1	-	TRBJ2-1	-	CASSLGLDEQFF	TGCGCCAGCAGCTTGGGGCTAGATGAGCAGTTCTTC
TRBV19	-	TRBJ1-4	-	CASNRGGLGGEKLFF	TGTGCCAGTAACCGGGGAGGGCTCGGAGGTGAAAAACTGTTTTTT
TRBV18	TRBD2	TRBJ2-5	-	CASSPASGRSETQYF	TGTGCCAGCTCACCGGCTAGCGGGAGGTCTGAGACCCAGTACTTC
TRBV10-1	-	TRBJ1-5	few	CASSQGSGNQPQHF	TGCGCCAGCAGTCAGGGGTCCGGCAATCAGCCCCAGCATTTT
TRBV29-1	-	TRBJ2-2	-	CSVETGNTGELFF	TGCAGCGTCGAGACAGGGAACACCGGGGAGCTGTTTTTT
TRBV5-5	-	TRBJ1-5	-	CASSLDGYNQPQHF	TGTGCCAGCAGCTTGGACGGTTACAATCAGCCCCAGCATTTT
TRBV19	-	TRBJ1-1	-	CASSIVESTEAFF	TGTGCCAGTAGTATAGTTGAGTCCACTGAAGCTTTCTTT
TRBV30	-	TRBJ1-3	-	CAWSRWSIGSGNTIYF	TGTGCCTGGAGTAGGTGGAGCATAGGCTCTGGAAACACCATATATTTT
TRBV7-6	TRBD2	TRBJ2-1	-	CASSSLRGGSGRRAYNEQFF	TGTGCCAGCAGCTCCCTCCGGGGCGGTAGCGGGAGAAGGGCCTACAATGAGCAGTTCTTC